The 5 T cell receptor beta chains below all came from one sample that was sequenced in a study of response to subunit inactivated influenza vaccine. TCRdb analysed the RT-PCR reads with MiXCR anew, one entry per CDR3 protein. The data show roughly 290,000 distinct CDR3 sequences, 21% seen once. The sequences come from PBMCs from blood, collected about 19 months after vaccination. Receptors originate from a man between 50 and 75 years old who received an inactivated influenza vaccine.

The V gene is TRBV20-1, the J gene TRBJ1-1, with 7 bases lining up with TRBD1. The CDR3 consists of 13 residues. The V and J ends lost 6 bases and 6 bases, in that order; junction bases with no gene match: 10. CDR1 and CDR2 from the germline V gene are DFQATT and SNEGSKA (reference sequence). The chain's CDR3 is CSAQTGSSPEAFF. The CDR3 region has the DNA TGCAGTGCCCAGACAGGGTCGTCCCCTGAAGCTTTCTTT.

CDR3 in amino acids: CASSYSIGGVTGELFF. CDR3 sequence (DNA): TGTGCCAGCAGTTACTCGATTGGGGGGGTCACCGGGGAGCTGTTTTTT. V gene TRBV6-5 combines with J gene TRBJ2-2; 7 bases align to TRBD2. Germline assignment: CDR1 MNHEY and CDR2 SVGAGI. The trim removed 0 bases at V and 4 bases at J, leaving 5 bases unmatched. This CDR3 is 16 amino acids long.

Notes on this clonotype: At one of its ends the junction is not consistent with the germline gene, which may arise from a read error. In DNA form, the CDR3 reads TGTACCAGCAGTTTGGGGAGGGCTTACGTGGACAATCAGCCCCAGCATTTT. This gives the protein CTSSLGRAYVDNQPQHF. V gene TRBV12-3 or TRBV12-4 combines with J gene TRBJ1-5; D ambiguous. The CDR3 is 17 residues long.

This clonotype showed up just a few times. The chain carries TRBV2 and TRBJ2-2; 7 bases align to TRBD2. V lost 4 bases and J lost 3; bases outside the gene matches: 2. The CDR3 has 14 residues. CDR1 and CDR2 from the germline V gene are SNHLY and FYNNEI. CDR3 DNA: TGTGCCAGCAGTGCCCGGGGGGACACCGGGGAGCTGTTTTTT. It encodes CASSARGDTGELFF.

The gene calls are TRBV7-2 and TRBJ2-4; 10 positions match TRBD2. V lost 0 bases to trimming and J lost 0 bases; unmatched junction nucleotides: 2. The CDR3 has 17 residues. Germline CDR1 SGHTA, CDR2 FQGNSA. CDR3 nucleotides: TGTGCCAGCAGCTTAGCCGGACTAGCGGTAGCCAAAAACATTCAGTACTTC. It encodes CASSLAGLAVAKNIQYF.